A selection of T cell receptor beta chains follows, all from one sample in a study of regulatory T cells in long-lasting Graves disease. Each CDR3 protein is one row after TCRdb ran MiXCR on the multiplex PCR reads. The sample shows fewer than 550,000 distinct CDR3 sequences, about 16% of them seen only once. These data were also reused for a study on T cells in Graves' hyperthyroidism and ophthalmopathy.

The specimen was peripheral blood mononuclear cells (PBMCs), collected at new diagnosis, from a patient treated with antithyroid drugs. Receptor source: a woman aged 35-65 years with Graves disease. CDR3s include the opening cysteine and the closing phenylalanine or tryptophan. The order of the fields is J gene, V gene, D gene, clone size, CDR3 DNA, CDR3 protein. The D gene is left open where the match is weak. Size is omitted from some rows. Given values are once, few, many or a class for expanded clones.

j_gene: TRBJ1-4
v_gene: TRBV15
d_gene: NA
abundance: NA
CDR3nt: TGTGCCACCAGCCACGGGATGGAGGGGGGAAAACTGTTTTTT
CDR3aa: CATSHGMEGGKLFF

j_gene: TRBJ1-4
v_gene: TRBV4-1
d_gene: NA
abundance: NA
CDR3nt: TGCGCCAGCAGCCAAAGGATCCCCCCCGGGGGCCTAGCAACTAATGAAAAACTGTTTTTT
CDR3aa: CASSQRIPPGGLATNEKLFF

j_gene: TRBJ1-2
v_gene: TRBV11-2
d_gene: NA
abundance: many
CDR3nt: TGTGCCAGCAGCTTAGATCAAATGCCTGGGGGCTACACCTTC
CDR3aa: CASSLDQMPGGYTF

j_gene: TRBJ1-3
v_gene: TRBV7-9
d_gene: TRBD1
abundance: few
CDR3nt: TGTGCCAGCAGCCCAAGGAACAGGGGGGTCGGAAACACCATATATTTT
CDR3aa: CASSPRNRGVGNTIYF

j_gene: TRBJ2-7
v_gene: TRBV28
d_gene: TRBD1
abundance: NA
CDR3nt: TGTGCCAGCAGTAATGACAGGGGGGTTGGAAACGAGCAGTACTTC
CDR3aa: CASSNDRGVGNEQYF

j_gene: TRBJ1-2
v_gene: TRBV5-1
d_gene: NA
abundance: many
CDR3nt: TGCGCCAGCAGCTTGGATCGCACCTATGGCTACACCTTC
CDR3aa: CASSLDRTYGYTF

j_gene: TRBJ1-5
v_gene: TRBV30
d_gene: NA
abundance: many
CDR3nt: TGTGCCTGGAGTGAGGGGGATAGCAATCAGCCCCAGCATTTT
CDR3aa: CAWSEGDSNQPQHF

j_gene: TRBJ2-1
v_gene: TRBV30
d_gene: NA
abundance: NA
CDR3nt: TGTGCCTGCGCGGGATACAATGAGCAGTTCTTC
CDR3aa: CACAGYNEQFF

j_gene: TRBJ2-4
v_gene: TRBV27
d_gene: NA
abundance: few
CDR3nt: TGTGCCAGCAGTTTCCTGGGGGGTCTAGCCAAAAACATTCAGTACTTC
CDR3aa: CASSFLGGLAKNIQYF

j_gene: TRBJ2-3
v_gene: TRBV12-3/TRBV12-4
d_gene: NA
abundance: NA
CDR3nt: TGTGCCAGCAGTTTTGGGGGGCCAGGGGCAGATACGCAGTATTTT
CDR3aa: CASSFGGPGADTQYF

j_gene: TRBJ1-2
v_gene: TRBV19
d_gene: NA
abundance: NA
CDR3nt: TGTGCCAGTAGTATAGTTCCGGTCGCGAGGAATGGCTACACCTTC
CDR3aa: CASSIVPVARNGYTF

j_gene: TRBJ2-1
v_gene: TRBV2
d_gene: NA
abundance: NA
CDR3nt: TGTGCCAGCAGAACGGGCCGCAGCTCCTACAATGAGCAGTTCTTC
CDR3aa: CASRTGRSSYNEQFF

j_gene: TRBJ1-5
v_gene: TRBV6-1
d_gene: NA
abundance: few
CDR3nt: TGTGCCAGCAGAGGACATCAATTCAATCAGCCCCAGCATTTT
CDR3aa: CASRGHQFNQPQHF

j_gene: TRBJ1-1
v_gene: TRBV7-2
d_gene: NA
abundance: NA
CDR3nt: TGTGCCAGCAGCTTAGCGGGGGTTAGCACTGAAGCTTTCTTT
CDR3aa: CASSLAGVSTEAFF

j_gene: TRBJ1-4
v_gene: TRBV15
d_gene: TRBD1
abundance: many
CDR3nt: TGTGCCACCCGAGGGGGACAGATCCATGAAAAACTGTTTTTT
CDR3aa: CATRGGQIHEKLFF

j_gene: TRBJ1-6
v_gene: TRBV2
d_gene: TRBD1
abundance: once
CDR3nt: TGTGCCAGCAGGAACAGACAGGGCTTAAATAATCCACCCCTCCACTTT
CDR3aa: CASRNRQGLNNPPLHF

j_gene: TRBJ2-1
v_gene: TRBV20-1
d_gene: NA
abundance: many
CDR3nt: TGCAGTGCTTCGGACTCCTGGAGTTATAATGAGCAGTTCTTC
CDR3aa: CSASDSWSYNEQFF

j_gene: TRBJ2-7
v_gene: TRBV5-1
d_gene: NA
abundance: many
CDR3nt: TGCGCCAGCACCATTTGGGGAGAGGAGACATACGAGCAGTACTTC
CDR3aa: CASTIWGEETYEQYF

j_gene: TRBJ2-1
v_gene: TRBV4-1
d_gene: NA
abundance: many
CDR3nt: TGCGCCAGCAGCCAAGCAAGGAACTACAATGAGCAGTTCTTC
CDR3aa: CASSQARNYNEQFF

j_gene: TRBJ2-7
v_gene: TRBV12-3/TRBV12-4
d_gene: TRBD1
abundance: few
CDR3nt: TGTGCCAGCAGGCCCGGGACAGGGGGTTTAGAGCAGTACTTC
CDR3aa: CASRPGTGGLEQYF

j_gene: TRBJ1-3
v_gene: TRBV2
d_gene: NA
abundance: few
CDR3nt: TGTGCCAGCAAACTCGACCTACCCTCTGGAAACACCATATATTTT
CDR3aa: CASKLDLPSGNTIYF

j_gene: TRBJ2-6
v_gene: TRBV11-2
d_gene: NA
abundance: many
CDR3nt: TGTGCCAGCAGCAGTAGCGCCGCTGGGGCCAACGTCCTGACTTTC
CDR3aa: CASSSSAAGANVLTF

j_gene: TRBJ2-1
v_gene: TRBV30
d_gene: TRBD2
abundance: many
CDR3nt: TGTGCCTGGAGTGTACTAGCGGGGGAGGAGCAGTTCTTC
CDR3aa: CAWSVLAGEEQFF

j_gene: TRBJ1-4
v_gene: TRBV28
d_gene: NA
abundance: few
CDR3nt: TGTGCCAGCAGTTCGTTACAGGGTAACAATGAAAAACTGTTTTTT
CDR3aa: CASSSLQGNNEKLFF

j_gene: TRBJ2-2
v_gene: TRBV3-1
d_gene: NA
abundance: many
CDR3nt: TGTGCCAGCAGCTCAGGGATCGCCAACACCGGGGAGCTGTTTTTT
CDR3aa: CASSSGIANTGELFF

j_gene: TRBJ2-5
v_gene: TRBV12-3/TRBV12-4
d_gene: NA
abundance: few
CDR3nt: TGTGCCAGCAGTTTTGACTACCGGGGGGAGACCCAGTACTTC
CDR3aa: CASSFDYRGETQYF

j_gene: TRBJ2-7
v_gene: TRBV30
d_gene: TRBD2
abundance: NA
CDR3nt: TGTGCCTCCGCGGGGGGCTCGGCGGAGAACGAGCAGTACTTC
CDR3aa: CASAGGSAENEQYF

j_gene: TRBJ1-6
v_gene: TRBV28
d_gene: NA
abundance: many
CDR3nt: TGTGCCAGCAGGCCAGAGAGCTCCTATAATTCACCCCTCCACTTT
CDR3aa: CASRPESSYNSPLHF

j_gene: TRBJ1-6
v_gene: TRBV7-2
d_gene: TRBD1
abundance: few
CDR3nt: TGTGCCAGCAAGGAGGGGGCAGGGTACGATTCACCCCTCCACTTT
CDR3aa: CASKEGAGYDSPLHF

j_gene: TRBJ2-1
v_gene: TRBV20-1
d_gene: NA
abundance: NA
CDR3nt: TGCAGTGCTAGAGGGCGAAATGAGCAGTTCTTC
CDR3aa: CSARGRNEQFF

j_gene: TRBJ1-2
v_gene: TRBV5-6
d_gene: NA
abundance: many
CDR3nt: TGTGCCAGCAGCTTTGGGACTAGTGGCTACACCTTC
CDR3aa: CASSFGTSGYTF

j_gene: TRBJ1-1
v_gene: TRBV6-1
d_gene: NA
abundance: few
CDR3nt: TGTGCCAGCAGTGAATTGACCGGGGGAGCTTTCTTT
CDR3aa: CASSELTGGAFF

j_gene: TRBJ2-7
v_gene: TRBV28
d_gene: NA
abundance: many
CDR3nt: TGTGCCAGCACCTCCTGGCCCTACGAGCAGTACTTC
CDR3aa: CASTSWPYEQYF

j_gene: TRBJ2-7
v_gene: TRBV20-1
d_gene: TRBD2
abundance: NA
CDR3nt: TGCAGTGCTAGAGATATGGCCCTAGCGGGAGGGCCGGATTGGTACGAGCAGTACTTC
CDR3aa: CSARDMALAGGPDWYEQYF

j_gene: TRBJ1-5
v_gene: TRBV12-5
d_gene: NA
abundance: NA
CDR3nt: TGTGCTAGTGGTTTTGCCCAGGAGTTAAGCAATCAGCCCCAGCATTTT
CDR3aa: CASGFAQELSNQPQHF

j_gene: TRBJ2-7
v_gene: TRBV24-1
d_gene: TRBD1
abundance: many
CDR3nt: TGTGCCACCAGTGACCCGACAGGGGCGCGTTACGAGCAGTACTTC
CDR3aa: CATSDPTGARYEQYF

j_gene: TRBJ1-1
v_gene: TRBV6-2/TRBV6-3
d_gene: NA
abundance: few
CDR3nt: TGTGCCAGCAGTCCTTTGGAGGTCGGCACTGAAGCTTTCTTT
CDR3aa: CASSPLEVGTEAFF

j_gene: TRBJ1-6
v_gene: TRBV2
d_gene: TRBD1
abundance: many
CDR3nt: TGTGCCAGCAGAGCTTCCGGGACAGGGAATTCACCCCTCCACTTT
CDR3aa: CASRASGTGNSPLHF

j_gene: TRBJ2-2
v_gene: TRBV7-8
d_gene: TRBD2
abundance: many
CDR3nt: TGTGCCAGCAAACCGGGAGGAGGCTACACCGGGGAGCTGTTTTTT
CDR3aa: CASKPGGGYTGELFF

j_gene: TRBJ1-3
v_gene: TRBV10-3
d_gene: TRBD1
abundance: few
CDR3nt: TGTGCCATCTGGGACAGAAGCTCTGGAAACACCATATATTTT
CDR3aa: CAIWDRSSGNTIYF

j_gene: TRBJ2-1
v_gene: TRBV11-3
d_gene: TRBD1
abundance: NA
CDR3nt: TGTGCCAGCAGCGCTGGGGTCGGACAGGGGAAAGGTAGCGGGTCCTACAATGAGCAGTTCTTC
CDR3aa: CASSAGVGQGKGSGSYNEQFF

j_gene: TRBJ1-4
v_gene: TRBV3-1
d_gene: NA
abundance: NA
CDR3nt: TGTGCCAGCAGCGTACAGGGATCAGATGAAAAACTGTTTTTT
CDR3aa: CASSVQGSDEKLFF

j_gene: TRBJ2-2
v_gene: TRBV3-1
d_gene: NA
abundance: NA
CDR3nt: TGTGCCAGCAGCCAAAGCTGGTGGCGGGGGAACACCGGGGAGCTGTTTTTT
CDR3aa: CASSQSWWRGNTGELFF